Described below is a single T cell receptor beta chain sequence and its context. This CDR3 is built from 16 residues. The germline V gene has CDR1 SEHNR and CDR2 FQNEAQ (reference sequence). Trimming removed 1 base from V and 7 bases from J, with 14 bases in between. The study counted Cohort 3 donors as recovered given two negative PCRs, clearance, or symptom resolution. This entry belongs to a study of blood T cell repertoires in COVID-19. The wider study: From the United States, Italy and Spain came samples of acute and convalescent COVID-19. PBMCs, B-cell-depleted T cells, or T cells provided the cDNA or gDNA that made up the material.

The authors' processing: Nucleated cell number was recorded as an estimate derived from reference gene primer amplification. Data came from immunoSEQ multiplex PCR; TCRdb stores just in-frame clones and leaves some out. V, J and clone size reflect that table, while D and trimming were determined from the DNA. The profile covers over 300,000 clones, with around 90% appearing a single time and approximately 5% taken by the ten largest. Material for sequencing was PBMCs or T cells enriched from blood (not recorded which). The gene calls are TRBV7-9 and TRBJ1-6, with D unclear. This clonotype originated in a woman aged 25-40 years who had recovered from COVID-19. This CDR3 is CASSLGQAPRNSPLHF. The DNA for the CDR3 is TGTGCCAGCAGCTTAGGGCAGGCCCCCAGGAATTCACCCCTCCACTTT.